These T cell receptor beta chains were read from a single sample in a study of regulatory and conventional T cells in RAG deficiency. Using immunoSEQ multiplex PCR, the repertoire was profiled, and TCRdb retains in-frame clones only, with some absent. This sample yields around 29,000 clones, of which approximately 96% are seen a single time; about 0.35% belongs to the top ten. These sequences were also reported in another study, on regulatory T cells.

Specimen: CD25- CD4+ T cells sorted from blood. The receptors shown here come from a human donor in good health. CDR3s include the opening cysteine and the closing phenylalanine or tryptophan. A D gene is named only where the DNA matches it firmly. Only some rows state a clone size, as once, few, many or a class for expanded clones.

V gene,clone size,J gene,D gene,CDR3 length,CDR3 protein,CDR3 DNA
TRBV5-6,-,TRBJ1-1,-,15,CASSRLPGKTVGAFF,TGTGCCAGCAGCCGATTACCGGGGAAAACTGTTGGAGCTTTCTTT
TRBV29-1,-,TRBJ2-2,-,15,CSVLRGGRGTGELFF,TGCAGCGTCCTAAGGGGGGGTCGGGGCACCGGGGAGCTGTTTTTT
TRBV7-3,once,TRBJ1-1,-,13,CASSLSVNTEAFF,TGTGCCAGCAGCTTAAGCGTGAACACTGAAGCTTTCTTT
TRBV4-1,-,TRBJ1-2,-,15,CASSLPHGSGYGYTF,TGCGCCAGCAGCTTACCTCATGGGTCGGGCTATGGCTACACCTTC
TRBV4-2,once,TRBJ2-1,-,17,CASSSTAGSGTYNEQFF,TGTGCCAGCAGCTCTACGGCGGGCAGTGGGACCTACAATGAGCAGTTCTTC
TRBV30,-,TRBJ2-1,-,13,CAWSVMEGADGFF,TGTGCCTGGAGTGTAATGGAGGGGGCGGATGGATTCTTC
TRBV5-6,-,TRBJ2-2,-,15,CASSLVLFNTGELFF,TGTGCCAGCAGCTTGGTACTATTCAACACCGGGGAGCTGTTTTTT
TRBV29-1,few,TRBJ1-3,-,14,CSVVSGNSGNTIYF,TGCAGCGTTGTTTCGGGAAACTCTGGAAACACCATATATTTT
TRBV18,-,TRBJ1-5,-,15,CASSTGGAGNQPQHF,TGTGCCAGCTCAACGGGGGGGGCGGGCAATCAGCCCCAGCATTTT
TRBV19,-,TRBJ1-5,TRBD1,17,CASKGTGVTYSNQPQHF,TGTGCCAGTAAAGGAACAGGGGTCACATATAGCAATCAGCCCCAGCATTTT
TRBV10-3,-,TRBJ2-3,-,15,CAISGRGASTDTQYF,TGTGCCATCAGTGGGCGGGGAGCTAGCACAGATACGCAGTATTTT
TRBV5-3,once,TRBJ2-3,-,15,CARSLDLPSTDTQYF,TGTGCCAGAAGCCTGGACTTGCCAAGCACAGATACGCAGTATTTT
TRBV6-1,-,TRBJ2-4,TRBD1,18,CASSEAGGQGASKNIQYF,TGTGCCAGCAGTGAAGCTGGTGGACAGGGGGCTTCCAAAAACATTCAGTACTTC
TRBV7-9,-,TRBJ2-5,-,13,CASSLASGETQYF,TGTGCCAGCAGCTTAGCGTCCGGAGAGACCCAGTACTTC
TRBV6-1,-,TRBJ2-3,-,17,CASSERYRVMGTDTQYF,TGTGCCAGCAGTGAAAGATACAGGGTTATGGGCACAGATACGCAGTATTTT
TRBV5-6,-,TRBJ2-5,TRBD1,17,CASSTFLGTGTSETQYF,TGTGCCAGCAGCACATTTCTCGGGACAGGGACGAGCGAGACCCAGTACTTC
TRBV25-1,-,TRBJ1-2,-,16,CASSEFTPLGGYGYTF,TGTGCCAGCAGTGAATTTACACCCCTGGGGGGCTATGGCTACACCTTC
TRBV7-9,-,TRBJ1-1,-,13,CASSLGANTEAFF,TGTGCCAGCAGCTTAGGGGCGAACACTGAAGCTTTCTTT
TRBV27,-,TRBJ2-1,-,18,CASSPLRQEERRYNEQFF,TGTGCCAGCAGTCCGCTTCGACAGGAGGAACGGAGGTACAATGAGCAGTTCTTC
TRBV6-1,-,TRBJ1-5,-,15,CASSQSRQGNQPQHF,TGTGCCAGCAGTCAGTCGAGACAGGGCAATCAGCCCCAGCATTTT
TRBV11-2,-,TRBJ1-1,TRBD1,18,CASSSPEGQIIMNTEAFF,TGTGCCAGCAGCTCCCCGGAGGGACAGATAATCATGAACACTGAAGCTTTCTTT
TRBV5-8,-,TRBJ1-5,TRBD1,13,CASRGTGTQPQHF,TGTGCCAGCCGAGGGACAGGGACTCAGCCCCAGCATTTT
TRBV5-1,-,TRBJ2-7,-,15,CASSLDSGTPSEQYF,TGCGCCAGCAGCTTGGACTCCGGGACACCGAGCGAGCAGTACTTC
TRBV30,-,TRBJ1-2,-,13,CAWSQSDSYGYTF,TGTGCCTGGAGCCAATCAGATTCATATGGCTACACCTTC
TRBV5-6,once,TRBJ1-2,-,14,CASSLVAAVYGYTF,TGTGCCAGCAGCTTGGTCGCTGCGGTTTATGGCTACACCTTC
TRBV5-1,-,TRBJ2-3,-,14,CASSFGSGTDTQYF,TGCGCCAGCAGCTTCGGTAGCGGCACAGATACGCAGTATTTT
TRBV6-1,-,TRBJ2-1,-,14,CASSEVIPVGEQFF,TGTGCCAGCAGTGAAGTCATCCCGGTCGGGGAGCAGTTCTTC
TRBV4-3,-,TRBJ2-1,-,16,CASSQGRDSRGNEQFF,TGCGCCAGCAGCCAAGGGCGGGACTCTCGGGGGAATGAGCAGTTCTTC
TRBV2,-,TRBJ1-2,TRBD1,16,CASSLGGLGANYGYTF,TGTGCCAGCAGTCTAGGGGGCCTCGGGGCTAACTATGGCTACACCTTC
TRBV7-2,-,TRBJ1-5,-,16,CASSSRVPGGNQPQHF,TGTGCCAGCAGCTCTAGAGTTCCGGGGGGCAATCAGCCCCAGCATTTT
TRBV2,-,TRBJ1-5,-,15,CASSGETGQYQPQHF,TGTGCCAGCAGTGGAGAGACTGGACAATACCAGCCCCAGCATTTT
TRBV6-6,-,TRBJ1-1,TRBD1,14,CASKSRDRVPEAFF,TGTGCCAGCAAAAGTCGGGACAGGGTTCCTGAAGCTTTCTTT
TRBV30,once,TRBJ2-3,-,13,CARDWTSTDTQYF,TGTGCCCGGGACTGGACTAGCACAGATACGCAGTATTTT
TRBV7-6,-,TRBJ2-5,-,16,CASRRRLELTGETQYF,TGTGCCAGCAGGAGAAGGCTCGAACTAACTGGGGAGACCCAGTACTTC
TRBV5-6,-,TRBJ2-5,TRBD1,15,CASSPLDRDAETQYF,TGTGCCAGCAGCCCATTGGACAGGGATGCTGAGACCCAGTACTTC
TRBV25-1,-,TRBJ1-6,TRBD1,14,CASSDRGRNSPLHF,TGTGCCAGCAGTGACAGGGGGCGGAATTCACCCCTCCACTTT
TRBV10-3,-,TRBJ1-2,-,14,CAINPRGVEGGYTF,TGTGCCATCAATCCGCGGGGGGTGGAGGGCGGCTACACCTTC
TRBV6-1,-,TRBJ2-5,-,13,CASSEGGQETQYF,TGTGCCAGCAGTGAAGGAGGCCAAGAGACCCAGTACTTC
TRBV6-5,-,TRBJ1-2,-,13,CASKQGSNYGYTF,TGTGCCAGTAAACAGGGATCTAACTATGGCTACACCTTC
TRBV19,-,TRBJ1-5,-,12,CASSIVSGRKHF,TGTGCCAGTAGTATTGTGAGTGGGAGGAAACATTTT
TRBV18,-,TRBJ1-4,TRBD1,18,CASSPLTGGSGTNEKLFF,TGTGCCAGCTCACCTCTGACAGGGGGCTCGGGAACTAATGAAAAACTGTTTTTT
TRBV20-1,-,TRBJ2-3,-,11,CSARDLTSQYF,TGCAGTGCTAGAGATCTGACTTCGCAGTATTTT
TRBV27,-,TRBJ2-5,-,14,CASSLEGPQETQYF,TGTGCCAGCAGTTTGGAGGGACCCCAAGAGACCCAGTACTTC
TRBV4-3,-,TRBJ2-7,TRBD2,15,CASSQTGTSGYEQYF,TGCGCCAGCAGCCAAACCGGGACTAGCGGGTACGAGCAGTACTTC
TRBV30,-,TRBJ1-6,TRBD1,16,CAWSMGPTGDNSPLHF,TGTGCCTGGAGTATGGGGCCGACAGGGGATAATTCCCCCCTCCACTTT
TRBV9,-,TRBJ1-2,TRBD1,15,CASSVVGQANYGYTF,TGTGCCAGCAGCGTAGTGGGACAGGCAAACTATGGCTACACCTTC
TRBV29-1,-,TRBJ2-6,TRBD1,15,CSARDRNSGANVLTF,TGCAGCGCTCGGGACAGAAACTCTGGGGCCAACGTCCTGACTTTC